The 7 T cell receptor beta chains presented below share a single source sample, sequenced in a study of T cells in tuberculosis. Sequencing was performed with immunoSEQ multiplex PCR; in TCRdb, only in-frame clones are kept and a portion is missing. The sample yields about 43,000 clones, around 94% seen once. Sequenced: PBMCs. All receptors come from a donor aged 10-35 years with latent tuberculosis or without tuberculosis infection. Some clones in this sample may be carry-over from other donors' samples.

This clone was detected once. The J gene is TRBJ1-1, the V gene TRBV9; D perhaps matches TRBD1 (5 bases). The V gene's germline CDR1 is SGDLS and CDR2 YYNGEE. The CDR3 totals 17 residues. The V end was cut by 0 bases, the J end by 1 base, with 16 bases between. In DNA, the CDR3 is TGTGCCAGCAGCGTAGGGGGAGCGGGGGGTAGGAACACTGAAGCTTTCTTT. Its protein product is CASSVGGAGGRNTEAFF.

The V and J genes are TRBV11-3 and TRBJ2-5; a weak D match, TRBD2 (7 bases). Trimming left V 5 bases short and J 7 bases short, with 14 bases between. The CDR3 loop spans 13 amino acids. CDR1 and CDR2 (germline): SGHNT, YENEEA. This CDR3 reads CASSVKGGGTQYF. The CDR3 DNA reads as TGTGCCAGCAGCGTTAAAGGGGGGGGGACCCAGTACTTC.

In nucleotides, the CDR3 is TGTGCCAGCAGTTTACCTACTTTTCCGGACAGGTTGGATTATGGCTACACCTTC. It is translated as CASSLPTFPDRLDYGYTF. This rearrangement joins TRBV28 to TRBJ1-2; 7 positions match TRBD1. CDR3 length equals 18 residues. With V trimmed by 2 bases and J by 5 bases, 17 bases remained unmatched. Germline CDR1 and CDR2: MDHEN and SYDVKM.

The V and J genes are TRBV28 and TRBJ1-1; D is possibly TRBD1 (6 bases). V was cut by 3 bases and J by 3 bases, with 11 bases left in between. The CDR3 is 14 amino acids. CDR1 is MDHEN and CDR2 is SYDVKM in the germline V gene. The CDR3 loop is CASSFWQGHTEAFF. The DNA of the CDR3 is TGTGCCAGCAGTTTTTGGCAGGGGCACACTGAAGCTTTCTTT.

V usage is TRBV5-1 and J usage is TRBJ2-7; 16 positions match TRBD2. This CDR3 has 18 residues. The trim removed 5 bases at V and 5 bases at J, leaving 13 bases unmatched. Germline V gene data show CDR1 as SGHRS and CDR2 as YFSETQ. The CDR3 protein is CASRRGTSGRATGHEQYF. As DNA, the CDR3 is TGCGCCAGCAGGCGGGGGACTAGCGGGAGGGCCACCGGCCACGAGCAGTACTTC.

Remarks on this clone: One end of the junction does not line up with germline, which may come from a read error. The V gene is TRBV29-1, the J gene TRBJ1-2; 7 bases agree with TRBD1. Looked up from germline, CDR1 is SQVTM and CDR2 is ANQGSEA. The CDR3 extends over 14 amino acids. CDR3: CSVQDGDSWSGYTF. As DNA, the CDR3 is TGCAGCGTTCAAGATGGGGACAGCTGGAGTGGCTACACCTTC.

This clone was found once. The chain couples TRBV2 to TRBJ2-7; TRBD2 agrees at 9 bases. The junction had 17 bases not matched to a gene; V was cut back by 6 bases and J by 5 bases. The CDR3 loop spans 17 amino acids. Germline lookup yields CDR1 SNHLY and CDR2 FYNNEI. The CDR3 protein is CASSKAPSGMVGDEQYF. CDR3 in DNA: TGTGCCAGCAGCAAGGCCCCTAGCGGGATGGTCGGGGACGAGCAGTACTTC.